Presented here are 32 T cell receptor beta chains from one specimen sequenced in a study of regulatory T cells in long-lasting Graves disease. Libraries of TCR beta came from iRepertoire HTBI primers plus Arm-PCR of CDR3 regions. TCRdb itself ran the multiplex PCR reads through MiXCR, one entry per CDR3 protein. The top ten hold 25% to 30% of the sample, which has about 340,000 distinct CDR3 sequences, around 20% seen once. The time point denotes: persistent/refractory GD, antithyroid drugs over 5 years with positive TRAb. Making the TCR library involved RNA that had been extracted from PBMCs. The sample consisted of peripheral blood mononuclear cells (PBMCs), taken when the disease was refractory, from a patient treated with antithyroid drugs. The receptors derive from a female donor with Graves disease.

This chain uses TRBV27 with TRBJ2-3; tentatively, D is TRBD2 (5 bases). The CDR3 length is 15 residues. V was pared by 4 bases and J by 1 base, with 12 bases between. Germline V CDR1 and CDR2: MNHEY, SMNVEV (reference sequence). CDR3 region: CASSSPGRGTDTQYF. The DNA for the CDR3 is TGTGCCAGCAGTTCACCCGGGCGGGGCACAGATACGCAGTATTTT.

This clonotype was recorded a few times. The chain's CDR3 is CASSLVGGPTNYGYTF. The CDR3 coding sequence is TGCGCCAGCAGCTTGGTTGGGGGCCCTACTAACTATGGCTACACCTTC. J is TRBJ1-2 and V is TRBV5-1, with D tentatively TRBD1 (6 bases). Germline-derived CDR1 and CDR2 are SGHRS and YFSETQ. Trimming left V 0 bases short and J 0 bases short, with 12 bases between. There are 16 residues in the CDR3. The whole variable domain, remainder taken from reference TRBV5-1 and TRBJ1-2, is KAGVTQTPRYLIKTRGQQVTLSCSPISGHRSVSWYQQTPGQGLQFLFEYFSETQRNKGNFPGRFSGRQFSNSRSEMNVSTLELGDSALYLCASSLVGGPTNYGYTFGSGTRLTVV.

This clonotype was counted many times. The rearrangement joins TRBV12-3 or TRBV12-4 to TRBJ1-2; weak D call: TRBD1 (6 bases). The CDR3 is 13 residues long. V lost 6 bases, J lost 4 bases, and 12 bases lay in between. The CDR3 bases are TGTGCCAGCAGCCAGGGGCGTCGCTATGGCTACACCTTC. Its protein is CASSQGRRYGYTF.

The CDR3 DNA is TGTGCCAGCAGCTTCGGGACAGAAAACATTCAGTACTTC. Its translation is CASSFGTENIQYF. This chain joins TRBV5-5 and TRBJ2-4, with 7 bases matching TRBD1. Germline loops: CDR1 SGHKS, CDR2 YYEKEE (reference sequence). Unmatched junction bases numbered 1, after V lost 2 bases and J lost 5 bases. The CDR3 is made up of 13 amino acids.

This chain uses TRBV14 with TRBJ2-7; TRBD2 agrees at 7 bases. Trimming removed 4 bases from V and 8 bases from J; junction bases left unmatched: 8. This CDR3 region has 13 residues. Per the germline V gene, CDR1 is SGHDN and CDR2 is FVKESK. CDR3 sequence (DNA): TGTGCCAGCAGCCCCAATCGGAGCGGGAAGCAGTACTTC. Translating gives CASSPNRSGKQYF. Full variable domain (missing parts from reference TRBV14 and TRBJ2-7): EAGVTQFPSHSVIEKGQTVTLRCDPISGHDNLYWYRRVMGKEIKFLLHFVKESKQDESGMPNNRFLAERTGGTYSTLKVQPAELEDSGVYFCASSPNRSGKQYFGPGTRLTVT.

The chain is built from TRBV19 and TRBJ1-6, with D unresolved. Germline assignment: CDR1 LNHDA and CDR2 SQIVND (reference sequence). This CDR3 contains 14 residues. V lost 6 bases and J lost 7, with 13 bases in between. CDR3 coding DNA: TGTGCCAGTAGGGAGGGCTCCTCCAATTCACCCCTCCACTTT. It yields the protein CASREGSSNSPLHF.

The rearrangement joins TRBV4-1 to TRBJ2-7; 9 bases fit TRBD2. The CDR3 is made up of 15 amino acids. The germline gives CDR1 MGHRA, CDR2 YSYEKL. The ends lost 3 bases at V and 2 bases at J; junction bases unmatched: 5. The CDR3 DNA reads TGCGCCAGCAGCCAGGCGGGAGGGCCTCCCTACGAGCAGTACTTC. Amino acids: CASSQAGGPPYEQYF.

V usage is TRBV27 and J usage is TRBJ2-2; TRBD2 agrees at 13 bases. V was pared by 7 bases and J by 0 bases, with 8 bases of the junction left unmatched. Germline V gene sequence: CDR1 MNHEY, CDR2 SMNVEV (reference sequence). The CDR3 sequence is 18 residues long. As DNA, the CDR3 is TGTGCCAGCAACCTCGTGGGGACTAGCGGGACGAACACCGGGGAGCTGTTTTTT. Translation: CASNLVGTSGTNTGELFF.

There are many counts of this clonotype. The chain couples TRBV7-9 to TRBJ2-7; 8 bases match TRBD1. This CDR3 contains 13 residues. J gave up 7 bases and V 5 bases, and 7 bases lay outside the gene matches. The germline gives CDR1 SEHNR, CDR2 FQNEAQ (reference sequence). The CDR3 loop is CASSRGQGGEQYF. The CDR3 DNA follows: TGTGCCAGCAGCAGAGGACAGGGCGGAGAGCAGTACTTC.

This clonotype was picked up many times. The chain is built from TRBV2 and TRBJ2-7; D is uncertain. CDR3 size: 12 residues. The germline V gene encodes CDR1 SNHLY and CDR2 FYNNEI. The V gene lost 6 bases and the J gene lost 4 bases, with 10 bases spanning the gap. CDR3 sequence reads: CASRVRLYEQYF. The CDR3 DNA is TGTGCCAGCAGAGTCCGTTTGTACGAGCAGTACTTC.

This clonotype was observed at least ten times. V and J are TRBV5-1 and TRBJ2-7; TRBD1 matches 9 bases. V gave up 1 base and J gave up 5 bases; unmatched junction bases: 4. The V gene's germline CDR1 is SGHRS and CDR2 YFSETQ. The CDR3 is 14 residues long. The CDR3 DNA reads TGCGCCAGCAGCTTGATGGGACAGGGACACGAGCAGTACTTC. It is translated as CASSLMGQGHEQYF. The whole variable domain, filled in from reference TRBV5-1 and TRBJ2-7, reads KAGVTQTPRYLIKTRGQQVTLSCSPISGHRSVSWYQQTPGQGLQFLFEYFSETQRNKGNFPGRFSGRQFSNSRSEMNVSTLELGDSALYLCASSLMGQGHEQYFGPGTRLTVT.

This clonotype showed up many times. The chain combines TRBV2 with TRBJ2-5; maybe TRBD1 (5 bases). Germline CDR1 and CDR2: SNHLY and FYNNEI. V gave up 8 bases and J gave up 0 bases, with 13 bases separating them. This CDR3 spans 14 amino acids. In nucleotides, the CDR3 is TGTGCCAGCCAAAAAGACAGATACCAAGAGACCCAGTACTTC. Translating gives CASQKDRYQETQYF.

This clonotype has just a few counts. The rearrangement uses TRBV12-5 and TRBJ1-2, with 9 bases lining up with TRBD1. V shed 6 bases and J 6 bases; nucleotides not matched to a gene: 5. The CDR3 extends over 13 amino acids. CDR1 is LGHNT, CDR2 FRNRAP, per germline. The CDR3 DNA reads as TGTGCTAGTGGCCCGGGACAGGGTAATGGCTACACCTTC. As protein: CASGPGQGNGYTF.

This clonotype was seen only a few times. The J gene is TRBJ2-5, the V gene TRBV7-9; 9 nucleotides match TRBD2. The V gene end was trimmed by 7 bases and the J gene end by 5 bases; junction bases not matched to a gene: 26. The germline gives CDR1 SEHNR, CDR2 FQNEAQ (reference sequence). This CDR3 is 20 amino acids long. CDR3 in DNA: TGTGCCAGCAACTTTTGGGGGAAGCGACTAGCGGAACTACTTCAGGAGACCCAGTACTTC. It yields the protein CASNFWGKRLAELLQETQYF.

There are a few counts of this clonotype. CDR3 amino acids: CASSLTRGGLFTNTGELFF. The CDR3 region has the DNA TGTGCCAGCAGCTTAACCAGGGGTGGGCTTTTTACGAACACCGGGGAGCTGTTTTTT. The chain combines TRBV7-3 with TRBJ2-2, with D possibly being TRBD1 (6 bases). The CDR3 is 19 amino acids. V dropped 0 bases and J dropped 0 bases, with 17 bases sitting between them. Germline assignment: CDR1 SGHTA and CDR2 FQGTGA.

This clonotype was detected ten times or more. The genes are TRBV20-1 and TRBJ2-5; 9 bases line up with TRBD2. There are 16 residues in the CDR3. V shed 4 bases and J 5 bases; nucleotides not matched to a gene: 14. Germline V gene lookup returns CDR1 DFQATT and CDR2 SNEGSKA (reference sequence). The CDR3 nucleotides read TGCAGTGCTATTAGTCTAGCGGGGAGAGCAACGGAGACCCAGTACTTC. Its translation is CSAISLAGRATETQYF.

This clonotype was seen only once. The chain combines TRBV6-2 or TRBV6-3 with TRBJ2-2; D ambiguous. The CDR3 is made up of 14 amino acids. Trimming stripped 5 bases from V and 2 bases from J, with 9 bases between. The germline gives CDR1 MNHEY, CDR2 SVGEGT. Here the CDR3 reads CASSALGNTGELFF. DNA for the CDR3: TGTGCCAGCAGTGCGCTGGGAAACACCGGGGAGCTGTTTTTT.

This chain uses TRBV20-1 with TRBJ2-7; TRBD2 aligns across 10 bases. CDR1 is DFQATT, CDR2 SNEGSKA, per germline (reference sequence). V lost 2 bases, J lost 7 bases, and 8 bases stayed unmatched. CDR3 length: 14 residues. CDR3 coding DNA: TGCAGTGCTAGACAAGCGGGGGGGGCCGGGGAGCAGTACTTC. Translated: CSARQAGGAGEQYF.

The rearrangement links TRBV6-1 to TRBJ2-7; 14 nucleotides match TRBD2. The germline CDR1 and CDR2 sequences are MNHNS and SASEGT. This CDR3 contains 15 residues. With 7 bases clipped from V and 6 bases from J, the junction kept 8 bases outside the gene matches. The chain's CDR3 is CASTNRGLAGVEQYF. In DNA, the CDR3 is TGTGCCAGCACCAACCGGGGACTAGCGGGAGTCGAGCAGTACTTC.

The chain combines TRBV5-1 with TRBJ2-7, with D uncertain. Germline V gene sequence: CDR1 SGHRS, CDR2 YFSETQ. The CDR3 sequence is 14 residues long. With 1 base removed from V and 3 bases from J, the gap between germline ends came to 11 bases. CDR3 coding DNA: TGCGCCAGCAGCTTGCAGACAAGTTACTACGAGCAGTACTTC. It codes for CASSLQTSYYEQYF.

This clonotype was seen ten or more times. The rearrangement uses TRBV9 and TRBJ2-5, with TRBD2 matching 7 bases. Trimming took 4 bases from V and 2 from J; bases not matched to a gene: 5. The CDR3 is 14 residues long. Germline V gene lookup returns CDR1 SGDLS and CDR2 YYNGEE. Here the CDR3 DNA reads TGTGCCAGCAGCCCCTCGGGGGGACAAGAGACCCAGTACTTC. This gives the protein CASSPSGGQETQYF.

As concerns this clonotype: Because it lacks the conserved phenylalanine or tryptophan at the end, this CDR3 is likely a read error. V is TRBV6-1 and J is TRBJ1-2, with 7 positions matching TRBD1. V shed 7 bases, J shed 4 bases, and the junction held 9 bases outside the gene matches. CDR1 MNHNS and CDR2 SASEGT come from the germline V gene. The CDR3 contains 14 residues. CDR3 protein: CASNRQGIGYGYTL. In nucleotides, the CDR3 is TGTGCCAGCAATAGACAGGGCATAGGCTATGGCTACACCCTC.

The sample holds many counts of this clonotype. The chain combines TRBV20-1 with TRBJ2-7, with D perhaps TRBD2 (7 bases). Looked up from germline, CDR1 is DFQATT and CDR2 is SNEGSKA (reference sequence). The CDR3 is 13 amino acids. V was shortened by 5 bases and J by 6 bases, with 17 bases between the two germline ends. The CDR3 protein is CSAGGGGVGEQYF. DNA for the CDR3: TGCAGTGCTGGGGGAGGGGGAGTGGGCGAGCAGTACTTC.

The rearrangement joins TRBV10-3 to TRBJ1-5; unclear D gene. V shed 2 bases and J shed 9 bases, with 11 bases lying between them. Per the germline V gene, CDR1 is ENHRY and CDR2 is SYGVKD. This CDR3 comprises 13 residues. CDR3 in amino acids: CAISEREGSPQHF. As DNA, the CDR3 is TGTGCCATCAGTGAGAGGGAGGGATCGCCCCAGCATTTT.

The chain joins TRBV30 to TRBJ1-6; D may be TRBD1 (6 bases). The V end was cut by 1 base, the J end by 5 bases, with 9 bases between. This CDR3 is 14 amino acids long. Per germline, CDR1 GTSNPN and CDR2 SVGIG (reference sequence). The DNA for the CDR3 is TGTGCCTGGAGTGGGGGGCAGGATAATTCACCCCTCCACTTT. Translating gives CAWSGGQDNSPLHF.

This clonotype was seen at least ten times. In DNA form, the CDR3 reads TGTGCCATCCGGATGTATTTCACTGAAGCTTTCTTT. Translating it yields CAIRMYFTEAFF. V is TRBV7-9 and J is TRBJ1-1; D is undetermined. Germline CDR1 and CDR2: SEHNR and FQNEAQ (reference sequence). The length of the CDR3 is 12 residues. Trimming pared 10 bases from V and 4 bases from J, leaving 13 bases between.

This rearrangement joins TRBV28 to TRBJ2-2; the match to TRBD2 covers 7 bases. With 7 bases clipped from V and 5 bases from J, the junction kept 10 bases outside the gene matches. This CDR3 is built from 15 residues. Germline lookup yields CDR1 MDHEN and CDR2 SYDVKM. As DNA, the CDR3 is TGTGCCAGCACCGTGGGAGGGGTGTGGACCGGGGAGCTGTTTTTT. Its protein product is CASTVGGVWTGELFF. The whole variable domain, filled in from reference TRBV28 and TRBJ2-2, reads DVKVTQSSRYLVKRTGEKVFLECVQDMDHENMFWYRQDPGLGLRLIYFSYDVKMKEKGDIPEGYSVSREKKERFSLILESASTNQTSMYLCASTVGGVWTGELFFGEGSRLTVL.

This chain joins TRBV25-1 and TRBJ1-1; tentative D call: TRBD1 (5 bases). CDR3 length equals 15 residues. Looked up from germline, CDR1 is MGHDK and CDR2 is SYGVNS. Trimming cost V 4 bases and J 0 bases, with 12 bases left between them. CDR3 DNA sequence: TGTGCCAGCAGTGCCGCGGGGCCGGTGAACACTGAAGCTTTCTTT. It encodes CASSAAGPVNTEAFF.

Here the CDR3 DNA reads TGTGCCAGCAGTCGGGACAGTTTCTCCTACAATGAGCAGTTCTTC. Its protein product is CASSRDSFSYNEQFF. This chain links TRBV2 with TRBJ2-1, with 7 positions matching TRBD1. CDR1 SNHLY and CDR2 FYNNEI come from the germline V gene. The trim removed 5 bases at V and 0 bases at J, leaving 4 bases unmatched. There are 15 residues in the CDR3.

This clonotype showed up many times. V is TRBV30 and J is TRBJ2-2; D remains ambiguous. This CDR3 region has 14 residues. The V and J ends lost 2 bases and 0 bases respectively, with 7 bases between them. Germline values: CDR1 GTSNPN, CDR2 SVGIG (reference sequence). The CDR3 nucleotides read TGTGCCTGGAGTTCTGGATCGAACACCGGGGAGCTGTTTTTT. Translation gives CAWSSGSNTGELFF.

V and J are TRBV6-5 and TRBJ2-3, with unresolved D. V lost 3 bases, J lost 4 bases, and 11 bases lay in between. CDR3 length: 14 amino acids. From germline, CDR1 is MNHEY and CDR2 SVGAGI. The CDR3 is CASSYTGGSDTQYF. In DNA, the CDR3 is TGTGCCAGCAGTTATACGGGTGGGTCAGATACGCAGTATTTT.

The rearrangement joins TRBV5-1 to TRBJ2-2; TRBD1 matches 11 bases. Per the germline V gene, CDR1 is SGHRS and CDR2 is YFSETQ. There are 16 residues in the CDR3. J gave up 5 bases and V 4 bases, and 7 bases lay outside the gene matches. CDR3 DNA sequence: TGCGCCAGCAGCCCCGCCGGACAGGGGGCGACCGGGGAGCTGTTTTTT. Protein: CASSPAGQGATGELFF.